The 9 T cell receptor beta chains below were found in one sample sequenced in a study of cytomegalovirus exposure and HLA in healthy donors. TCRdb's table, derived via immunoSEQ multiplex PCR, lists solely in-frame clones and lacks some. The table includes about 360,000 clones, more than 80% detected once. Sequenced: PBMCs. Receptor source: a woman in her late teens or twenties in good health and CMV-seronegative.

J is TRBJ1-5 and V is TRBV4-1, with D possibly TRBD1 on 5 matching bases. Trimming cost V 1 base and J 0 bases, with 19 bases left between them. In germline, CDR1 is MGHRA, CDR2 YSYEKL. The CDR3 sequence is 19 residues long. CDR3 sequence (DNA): TGCGCCAGCAGCCAAGCCCCTTCCGACAGAGTATATAGCAATCAGCCCCAGCATTTT. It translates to CASSQAPSDRVYSNQPQHF.

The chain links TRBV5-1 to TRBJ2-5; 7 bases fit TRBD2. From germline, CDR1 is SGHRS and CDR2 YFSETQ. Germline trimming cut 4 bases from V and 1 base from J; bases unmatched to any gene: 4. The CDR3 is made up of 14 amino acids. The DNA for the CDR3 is TGCGCCAGCAGCCCACTAGCGACCCAAGAGACCCAGTACTTC. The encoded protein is CASSPLATQETQYF.

Written as DNA, the CDR3 is TGTGCCAGCAGTGAGTTAGAACAGGCCCCCTACGAGCAGTACTTC. This sequence encodes CASSELEQAPYEQYF. The chain is built from TRBV2 and TRBJ2-7; TRBD1 might be the D (5 bases). This CDR3 comprises 15 residues. CDR1 is SNHLY and CDR2 is FYNNEI in the germline V gene. V gave up 3 bases and J gave up 2 bases, with 14 bases separating them.

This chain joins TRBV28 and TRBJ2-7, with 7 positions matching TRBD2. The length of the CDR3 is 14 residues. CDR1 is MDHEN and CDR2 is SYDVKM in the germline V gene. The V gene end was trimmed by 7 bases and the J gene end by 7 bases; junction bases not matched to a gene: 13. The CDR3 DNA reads TGTGCCAGCAATCAAGCGGGGAGCCTCTGGGAGCAGTACTTC. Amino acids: CASNQAGSLWEQYF.

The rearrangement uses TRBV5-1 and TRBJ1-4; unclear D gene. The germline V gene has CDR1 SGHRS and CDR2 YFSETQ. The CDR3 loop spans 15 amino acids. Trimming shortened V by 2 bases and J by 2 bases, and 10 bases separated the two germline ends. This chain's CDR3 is CASSFRGRTNEKLFF. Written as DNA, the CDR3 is TGCGCCAGCAGCTTCAGAGGGCGTACTAATGAAAAACTGTTTTTT.

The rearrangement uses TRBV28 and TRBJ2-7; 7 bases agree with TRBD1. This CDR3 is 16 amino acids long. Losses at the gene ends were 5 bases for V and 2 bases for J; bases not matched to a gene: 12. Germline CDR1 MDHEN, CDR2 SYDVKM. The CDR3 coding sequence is TGTGCCAGCAGTCTGACGACAGGGTACGTTCCCTACGAGCAGTACTTC. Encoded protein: CASSLTTGYVPYEQYF.

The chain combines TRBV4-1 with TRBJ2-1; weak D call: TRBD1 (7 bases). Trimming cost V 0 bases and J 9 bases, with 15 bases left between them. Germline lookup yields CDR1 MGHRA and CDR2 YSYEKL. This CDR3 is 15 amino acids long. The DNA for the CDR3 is TGCGCCAGCAGCCAAGATCGAGGGCGGGACAGTGAGCAGTTCTTC. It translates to CASSQDRGRDSEQFF.

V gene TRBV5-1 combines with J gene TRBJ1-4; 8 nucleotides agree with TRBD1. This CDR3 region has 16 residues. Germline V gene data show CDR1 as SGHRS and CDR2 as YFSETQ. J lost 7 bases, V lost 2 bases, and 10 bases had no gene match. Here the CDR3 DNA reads TGCGCCAGCAGCTTTGCACAGGGGGAAGGCTTTGAAAAACTGTTTTTT. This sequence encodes CASSFAQGEGFEKLFF.

CDR3 in DNA: TGTGCCAGCAGCGGTCAGGGACAGAGCTCTGGAAACACCATATATTTT. Translated, it gives CASSGQGQSSGNTIYF. This chain links TRBV27 with TRBJ1-3; 7 nucleotides line up with TRBD1. This CDR3 has 16 amino acids. V lost 6 bases to trimming and J lost 0 bases; unmatched junction nucleotides: 8. The germline gives CDR1 MNHEY, CDR2 SMNVEV (reference sequence).